A single sample gave rise to the 19 T cell receptor beta chains below, sequenced in a study of response to subunit inactivated influenza vaccine. TCRdb analysed the RT-PCR reads with MiXCR anew, one entry per CDR3 protein. The sample has about 780,000 distinct CDR3 sequences, 18% seen once; the top ten hold about 11%. Sequences were derived from PBMCs from blood, sampled 5 days after vaccination. These receptors were collected from a man aged 50-59 years who received an inactivated influenza vaccine.

A few counts support this clonotype. The rearrangement uses TRBV6-4 and TRBJ2-3; 10 bases map to TRBD2. The V and J ends lost 0 bases and 1 base, in that order; junction bases with no gene match: 7. Germline V gene data show CDR1 as MRHNA and CDR2 as SNTAGT. The CDR3 has 18 residues. CDR3 in amino acids: CASSDSLLAGVGTDTQYF. In DNA, the CDR3 is TGTGCCAGCAGTGACTCCCTTCTAGCGGGGGTTGGCACAGATACGCAGTATTTT.

The chain employs TRBV9 and TRBJ2-5, with 11 bases matching TRBD1. There are 14 residues in the CDR3. J was trimmed by 5 bases and V by 2 bases; bases with no gene match: 2. Per germline, CDR1 SGDLS and CDR2 YYNGEE. CDR3 sequence (DNA): TGTGCCAGCAGCGTGGACAGGGGGCAGGAGACCCAGTACTTC. This gives the protein CASSVDRGQETQYF.

The table lists this clonotype with a few counts. J is TRBJ2-1 and V is TRBV7-6, with D unresolved. From germline, CDR1 is SGHVS and CDR2 FNYEAQ. The germline V and J ends were trimmed by 3 bases and 2 bases, with 11 bases remaining between them. The CDR3 length is 15 residues. The CDR3 DNA sequence: TGTGCCAGCAGCTTTTCCGGAGAGGCCTACAATGAGCAGTTCTTC. As protein: CASSFSGEAYNEQFF.

The gene calls are TRBV20-1 and TRBJ1-2; tentatively, D is TRBD1 (6 bases). Looked up from germline, CDR1 is DFQATT and CDR2 is SNEGSKA (reference sequence). V lost 1 base and J lost 4, with 10 bases in between. The CDR3 has 13 amino acids. The CDR3 is CSARAGAVYGYTF. The CDR3 DNA sequence: TGCAGTGCTAGAGCAGGGGCGGTCTATGGCTACACCTTC.

The chain couples TRBV20-1 to TRBJ2-3; D uncertain. Germline V lookup: CDR1 DFQATT, CDR2 SNEGSKA (reference sequence). The CDR3 sequence is 13 residues long. Trimming took off 0 bases at V and 10 bases at J, with 14 bases between the two ends. CDR3 residues: CSARDPRISPQYF. For the CDR3, the DNA is TGCAGTGCTAGAGATCCGCGTATATCTCCGCAGTATTTT.

The V call is TRBV6-1, the J call TRBJ2-1; 8 positions agree with TRBD2. This CDR3 spans 15 amino acids. The J segment lost 6 bases and the V segment lost 4 bases, leaving 8 bases of the junction unmatched. Germline V gene data show CDR1 as MNHNS and CDR2 as SASEGT. CDR3 region: CASSAGGPPLNEQFF. In DNA, the CDR3 is TGTGCCAGCAGTGCGGGGGGGCCCCCCCTCAATGAGCAGTTCTTC.

In this sample, this clonotype turned up a few times. V and J are TRBV9 and TRBJ2-3; 8 nucleotides line up with TRBD2. J lost 2 bases, V lost 3 bases, and 2 bases had no gene match. Germline assignment: CDR1 SGDLS and CDR2 YYNGEE. The CDR3 totals 14 residues. The CDR3 loop is CASSAAGDTDTQYF. The CDR3 DNA reads TGTGCCAGCAGCGCAGCGGGGGACACAGATACGCAGTATTTT.

The chain recombines TRBV10-3 with TRBJ1-1; D not certain. Between the trimmed V and J ends, which lost 6 bases and 1 base, there was a span of 6 bases. The CDR3 is made up of 12 amino acids. CDR1 ENHRY and CDR2 SYGVKD come from the germline V gene. CDR3: CAIRAANTEAFF. In DNA form, the CDR3 reads TGTGCCATCAGAGCAGCGAACACTGAAGCTTTCTTT.

The chain recombines TRBV20-1 with TRBJ2-3; 10 bases align to TRBD2. The CDR3 length is 12 residues. Germline V gene lookup returns CDR1 DFQATT and CDR2 SNEGSKA (reference sequence). J was trimmed by 5 bases and V by 6 bases; bases with no gene match: 2. The CDR3, as DNA: TGCAGTGCAGAGCGGGAGGGAGATACGCAGTATTTT. Encoded protein: CSAEREGDTQYF.

This clonotype was observed a handful of times. This rearrangement joins TRBV5-1 to TRBJ2-7; D remains unclear. The ends were cut back, 0 bases at V and 2 bases at J, with 6 bases in the middle. From germline, CDR1 is SGHRS and CDR2 YFSETQ. This CDR3 region has 13 residues. The CDR3 sequence is CASSLETPYEQYF. The CDR3 DNA sequence: TGCGCCAGCAGCTTGGAGACACCCTACGAGCAGTACTTC. Full variable domain (missing parts from reference TRBV5-1 and TRBJ2-7): KAGVTQTPRYLIKTRGQQVTLSCSPISGHRSVSWYQQTPGQGLQFLFEYFSETQRNKGNFPGRFSGRQFSNSRSEMNVSTLELGDSALYLCASSLETPYEQYFGPGTRLTVT.

This clonotype was observed a few times. The V call is TRBV20-1, the J call TRBJ1-2; possibly TRBD1 for D (5 bases). The length of the CDR3 is 13 residues. Germline V lookup: CDR1 DFQATT, CDR2 SNEGSKA (reference sequence). V was pared by 3 bases and J by 1 base, with 9 bases between. CDR3 coding DNA: TGCAGTGCTAGTCCCGGACATAACTATGGCTACACCTTC. This codes for CSASPGHNYGYTF.

This clonotype was detected only a few times. The gene calls are TRBV4-3 and TRBJ2-7; D is possibly TRBD1 (5 bases). V was clipped by 1 base and J by 3 bases, with 13 bases between them. This CDR3 has 15 residues. The germline V gene encodes CDR1 LGHNA and CDR2 YSLEER. For the CDR3, the DNA is TGCGCCAGCAGCCAAGGGGCAGGGCCATTCTACGAGCAGTACTTC. This gives the protein CASSQGAGPFYEQYF.

The table lists this clonotype with many counts. This chain joins TRBV12-3 or TRBV12-4 and TRBJ2-7; D is undetermined. The CDR3 loop spans 14 amino acids. Trimming removed 2 bases at V and 1 base at J, with 9 bases between. The CDR3: CASSLSGFSYEQYF. Written as DNA, the CDR3 is TGTGCCAGCAGTTTATCGGGTTTTTCCTACGAGCAGTACTTC.

The V and J genes are TRBV28 and TRBJ2-7; D gene ambiguous. CDR1 and CDR2 from the germline V gene are MDHEN and SYDVKM. Trimming removed 6 bases from V and 6 bases from J, with 9 bases in between. The CDR3 is 11 amino acids. Here the CDR3 reads CASSRTLEQYF. For the CDR3, the DNA is TGTGCCAGCAGCCGCACGCTCGAGCAGTACTTC.

A word on this clonotype: One end of the junction varies from germline; a read error may be responsible. The J gene is TRBJ2-2, the V gene TRBV20-1, with D possibly being TRBD2 (6 bases). The germline gives CDR1 DFQATT, CDR2 SNEGSKA (reference sequence). CDR3 size: 14 residues. For the CDR3, the DNA is TGCAGTGCTGGAGATCTGCGGGAAGCCGGGGAGCTGTTCTTT. Its protein product is CSAGDLREAGELFF.

This clonotype showed up just a few times. The J gene is TRBJ1-4, the V gene TRBV6-1; TRBD1 might be the D (6 bases). This CDR3 contains 15 residues. Per the germline V gene, CDR1 is MNHNS and CDR2 is SASEGT. Deletions cut 4 bases from V and 6 bases from J, with 15 bases between. CDR3 residues: CASSGHGTPYEKLFF. The DNA for the CDR3 is TGTGCCAGCAGTGGACACGGGACACCCTATGAAAAACTGTTTTTT.

This clonotype was detected a few times. J is TRBJ2-7 and V is TRBV9; 8 nucleotides agree with TRBD1. CDR1 SGDLS and CDR2 YYNGEE come from the germline V gene. CDR3 length equals 13 residues. The V and J ends lost 3 bases and 3 bases, in that order; junction bases with no gene match: 2. CDR3 nucleotides: TGTGCCAGCAGCGGCGGGACAGGCTACGAGCAGTACTTC. The encoded protein is CASSGGTGYEQYF.

This clonotype has a count of ten or more. The rearrangement links TRBV20-1 to TRBJ2-4; the D gene is possibly TRBD2 (6 bases). V was cut by 0 bases and J by 6 bases, with 15 bases left in between. Per the germline V gene, CDR1 is DFQATT and CDR2 is SNEGSKA (reference sequence). The CDR3 runs 15 residues. The CDR3 nucleotides read TGCAGTGCTAGAGATTTATCGGGGAGGTTAAACATTCAGTACTTC. The encoded protein is CSARDLSGRLNIQYF.

This clonotype showed up just a few times. The CDR3, as DNA: TGTGCCAGCAGCCCGGGACTCCACTCCTACGAGCAGTACTTC. Amino acids: CASSPGLHSYEQYF. The chain uses TRBV11-1 and TRBJ2-7; D is perhaps TRBD2 (6 bases). The CDR3 extends over 14 amino acids. V lost 5 bases and J lost 0, with 11 bases in between. Germline assignment: CDR1 SGHAT and CDR2 FQDESV (reference sequence).